The rows below give T cell receptor beta chains drawn from one sample of a study of control samples from healthy donors and cancer patients. Libraries were prepared by immunoSEQ multiplex PCR; TCRdb keeps only in-frame clonotypes and omits some of them. The sample contains about 130,000 clones, 92% of which appear only once. Sequencing used PBMCs. These TCRs come from a man of 80 years or more with head and neck cancer. Each CDR3 is given with its conserved first and last residue. D genes are given only for firm matches. Some rows mark clone size as missing; the rest say once, few, many or name a class of expanded clone.

NA,TRBV5-1,NA,TRBJ1-4,TGCGCCAGCAGCGGGTCCGAAAATGAAAAACTGTTTTTT,CASSGSENEKLFF
NA,TRBV6-5,NA,TRBJ2-2,TGTGCCGGCCGGGGAAGAGGCGGGGAGCTGTTTTTT,CAGRGRGGELFF
NA,TRBV9,NA,TRBJ2-7,TGTGCCAGCAGCGTAGAGGCAGGGGTCTACGAGCAGTACTTC,CASSVEAGVYEQYF
NA,TRBV2,NA,TRBJ1-1,TGTGCCAGCACCGAAGGTAGTAACACTGAAGCTTTCTTT,CASTEGSNTEAFF
NA,TRBV30,TRBD1,TRBJ1-1,TGTGCCTGGAGCGGAGGACAGGCTAACACTGAAGCTTTCTTT,CAWSGGQANTEAFF
NA,TRBV5-1,TRBD2,TRBJ2-2,TGCGCCAGCAGCCGGATTAGCGGGGGGGCCACCGGGGAGCTGTTTTTT,CASSRISGGATGELFF
NA,TRBV2,NA,TRBJ2-7,TGTGCCAGCGAAGGGCGAAACGAGCAGTACTTC,CASEGRNEQYF
once,TRBV4-3,NA,TRBJ1-1,TGCGCCAGCAGCCAGGAACAGGACATTCTGCCTGAAGCTTTCTTT,CASSQEQDILPEAFF
NA,TRBV3-1/TRBV3-2,NA,TRBJ1-5,TGTGCCAGCAGCCAAACGGAGAGAGGGCCCCAGCATTTT,CASSQTERGPQHF
NA,TRBV12-5,TRBD1,TRBJ1-2,TGTGCTAGTGGTTTGGTACTGGACAGGTCGTCGGATGGCTACACCTTC,CASGLVLDRSSDGYTF
NA,TRBV6-5,NA,TRBJ1-5,TGTGCCAGCAGTTACAGGGGAGGAAACAATCAGCCCCAGCATTTT,CASSYRGGNNQPQHF
NA,TRBV5-1,NA,TRBJ1-2,TGCGCCAGCAGCTTGTCTAAAACAGTCAAGAGGGGATATGGCTACACCTTC,CASSLSKTVKRGYGYTF
NA,TRBV19,NA,TRBJ1-1,TGTGCCAGTAGTATAGATCCACCCATGAACACTGAAGCTTTCTTT,CASSIDPPMNTEAFF
once,TRBV5-1,NA,TRBJ2-7,TGCGCCAGCAGCTCACTAGTAGTCTACGAGCAGTACTTC,CASSSLVVYEQYF
NA,TRBV5-4,TRBD2,TRBJ2-3,TGTGCCAGCAGCTCGCCAGCGGGAGCACGCACAGATACGCAGTATTTT,CASSSPAGARTDTQYF
NA,TRBV10-3,TRBD1,TRBJ1-1,TGTGCCATCAGTGACCCAGGGGGCCCGGACACTGAAGCTTTCTTT,CAISDPGGPDTEAFF
NA,TRBV4-1,NA,TRBJ1-2,TGCGCCAGCAGCCAAGTTACAGGTACTAACTATGGCTACACCTTC,CASSQVTGTNYGYTF
once,TRBV6-2/TRBV6-3,NA,TRBJ1-4,TGTGCCAGCAGTTCCGGGGCAGTTGCTGAAAAACTGTTTTTT,CASSSGAVAEKLFF
NA,TRBV9,NA,TRBJ1-1,TGTGCCAGCAGCGTGGCCACGGGGCCCGCTGAAGCTTTCTTT,CASSVATGPAEAFF
NA,TRBV5-8,NA,TRBJ2-5,TGTGCCAGCAGCCGGGGGGATGGGGGGGCGGAGACCCAGTACTTC,CASSRGDGGAETQYF
NA,TRBV21-1,NA,TRBJ1-3,TGTGCCAGCGCCAACCGGGACAGGGGGTCGATCGTTGAAAACACCATATATTTT,CASANRDRGSIVENTIYF
NA,TRBV6-1,NA,TRBJ1-5,TGTGCCAGCAGTGACCCTACAGGGTCCAATCAGCCCCAGCATTTT,CASSDPTGSNQPQHF
NA,TRBV15,NA,TRBJ1-1,TGTGCCACCAGCAGAGGGGGACCTGCTAGCACTGAAGCTTTCTTT,CATSRGGPASTEAFF
NA,TRBV18,TRBD2,TRBJ2-7,TGTGCCAGCTCACCACCGCAGCGGGGTGCGTACGAGCAGTACTTC,CASSPPQRGAYEQYF
NA,TRBV9,TRBD2,TRBJ2-1,TGTGCCAGCAGCGCGACGGCTAGCGGGAAGTTTAGGTCCTACAATGAGCAGTTCTTC,CASSATASGKFRSYNEQFF
NA,TRBV6-5,NA,TRBJ2-1,TGTGCCACCCTCGGGTCGCTTTACAATGAGCAGTTCTTC,CATLGSLYNEQFF
NA,TRBV4-1,TRBD2,TRBJ2-1,TGCGCCAGCAGCCGCAGAATGGGACTAGCGATACATGAGCAGTTCTTC,CASSRRMGLAIHEQFF
NA,TRBV6-5,NA,TRBJ2-7,TGTGCCAGCAGTCGAACAGGGCCCTACGAGCAGTACTTC,CASSRTGPYEQYF
NA,TRBV4-3,TRBD2,TRBJ2-7,TGCGCCAGCAGCCAAGTATATGGGGCGGGAGGGAGCACCTACGAGCAGTACTTC,CASSQVYGAGGSTYEQYF
NA,TRBV29-1,TRBD2,TRBJ2-2,TGCAGCGTTACGGGAGGAGTGGTGGGCACCGGGGAGCTGTTTTTT,CSVTGGVVGTGELFF
NA,TRBV19,TRBD2,TRBJ2-1,TGTGCCAGTAGTATAACGTCTAGCGGGAACTACAATGAGCAGTTCTTC,CASSITSSGNYNEQFF
NA,TRBV15,NA,TRBJ1-1,TGTGCCACCAGCAGAGATTGGGGTAGTAACACTGAAGCTTTCTTT,CATSRDWGSNTEAFF
NA,TRBV2,TRBD1,TRBJ2-7,TGTGCCAGCTCCGGGACAGGGCGCTACGAGCAGTACTTC,CASSGTGRYEQYF
NA,TRBV30,NA,TRBJ2-5,TGTGCCTGGAAAGCTTTGGGGAACAGGTATAGGGAGACCCAGTACTTC,CAWKALGNRYRETQYF